These T cell receptor beta chains were read from a single sample in a study of blood T cell repertoires in COVID-19. The table came from immunoSEQ multiplex PCR; TCRdb's copy has only in-frame clones and leaves some out. The top ten clones hold approximately 6.8% of a sample with around 150,000 clones, about 80% of them seen once. The sequenced sample consisted of peripheral blood. Receptor source: a woman aged 40 to 55 with COVID-19, enrolled during active disease. The CDR3 runs from the conserved cysteine through the conserved F or W. A row's size may be missing; if present it is once, few, many or a size class.

length	V	size	CDR3
16	TRBV5-4	.	CASSLAGARNTDTQYF
13	TRBV10-3	once	CAISEPTTDTQYF
15	TRBV2	.	CASSRDRGRFHEQFF
13	TRBV30	.	CAWIGRGREKLFF
16	TRBV19	.	CASSPPTSLGGNIQYF
14	TRBV7-9	.	CASSALATRETQYF
15	TRBV7-3	once	CASSRGGDSTGELFF
15	TRBV30	few	CAWSVWSGEDKTQYF
11	TRBV29-1	.	CSTVAGQGWYF
13	TRBV13	.	CASSLQSTDTQYF
16	TRBV4-2	.	CASSQDDTATNEKLFF
19	TRBV9	.	CASSSYGGTSGGAGDTQYF
14	TRBV28	.	CASSIPLGRYEQYF
17	TRBV7-3	.	CASSLTSRGTGTGGYTF
15	TRBV11-1	once	CASSFPGTSPYEQYF
19	TRBV27	.	CASSPSRTGPSSGANVLTF
16	TRBV3-1/TRBV3-2	.	CASSQTGTSGAETQYF
13	TRBV19	.	CATQREGPSGYTF
16	TRBV30	.	CAWSQKAGMNTGELFF
18	TRBV27	few	CASSFSEANYQNTGELFF
13	TRBV6-6	.	CASSWAQNTEAFF
12	TRBV11-2	once	CASSKLSGEQYF
16	TRBV3-1/TRBV3-2	.	CASGTRRGTTNEKLFF
12	TRBV2	.	CASSVTGVGYTF
12	TRBV19	once	CASSMTLNEQFF
16	TRBV7-9	once	CASSKIRSDNNSPLHF